This T cell receptor beta chain derives from a study of T-cell reconstitution after alpha-beta-depleted transplantation in children. The trim removed 6 bases at V and 2 bases at J, leaving 19 bases unmatched. CDR1 is DFQATT, CDR2 SNEGSKA, per germline (reference sequence). The CDR3 sequence is 18 residues long. TCRbeta library construction was performed incorporating unique molecular identifiers. TCRdb itself ran the PCR reads through MiXCR, one entry per CDR3 protein. Among 500,000 to 750,000 distinct CDR3 sequences listed, 10% to 15% were seen once. This clonotype has just a few counts. This sample comprised PBMCs, mostly from graft donor cells, obtained 360 days after TCRalphabeta/CD19-depleted stem cell transplant. The chain recombines TRBV20-1 with TRBJ2-3; 8 positions match TRBD2. This receptor was identified in a male patient between 10 and 17 years old who had a stem cell transplant for acute myeloid leukemia, so the T cells may come from the graft donor. The CDR3 DNA is TGCAGTGCCAAGGCTGGGGCGGGAGGATTACGGTTCACAGATACGCAGTATTTT. This gives the protein CSAKAGAGGLRFTDTQYF.